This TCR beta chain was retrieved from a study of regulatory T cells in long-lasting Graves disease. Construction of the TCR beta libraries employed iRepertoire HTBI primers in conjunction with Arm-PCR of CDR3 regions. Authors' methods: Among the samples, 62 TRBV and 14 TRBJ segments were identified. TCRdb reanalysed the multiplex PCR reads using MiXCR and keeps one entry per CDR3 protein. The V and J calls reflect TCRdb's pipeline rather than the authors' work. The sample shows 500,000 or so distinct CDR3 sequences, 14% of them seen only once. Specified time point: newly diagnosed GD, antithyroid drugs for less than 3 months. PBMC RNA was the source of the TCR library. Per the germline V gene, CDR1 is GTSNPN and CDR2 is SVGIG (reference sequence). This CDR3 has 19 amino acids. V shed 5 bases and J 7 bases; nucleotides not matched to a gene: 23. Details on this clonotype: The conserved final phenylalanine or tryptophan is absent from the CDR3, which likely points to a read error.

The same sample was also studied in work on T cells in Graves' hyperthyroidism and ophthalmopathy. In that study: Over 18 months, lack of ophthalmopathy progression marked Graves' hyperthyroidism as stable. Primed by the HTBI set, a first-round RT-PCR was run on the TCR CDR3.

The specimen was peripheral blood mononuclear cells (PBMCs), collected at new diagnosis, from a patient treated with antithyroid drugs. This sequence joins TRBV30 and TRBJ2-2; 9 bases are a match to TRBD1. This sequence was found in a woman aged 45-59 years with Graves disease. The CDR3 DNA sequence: TGTGCCTGGGACCGCGGGACAGGGAGTTACGGGGAGTCGAACGGGGAGCTGTTTTCT. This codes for CAWDRGTGSYGESNGELFS.